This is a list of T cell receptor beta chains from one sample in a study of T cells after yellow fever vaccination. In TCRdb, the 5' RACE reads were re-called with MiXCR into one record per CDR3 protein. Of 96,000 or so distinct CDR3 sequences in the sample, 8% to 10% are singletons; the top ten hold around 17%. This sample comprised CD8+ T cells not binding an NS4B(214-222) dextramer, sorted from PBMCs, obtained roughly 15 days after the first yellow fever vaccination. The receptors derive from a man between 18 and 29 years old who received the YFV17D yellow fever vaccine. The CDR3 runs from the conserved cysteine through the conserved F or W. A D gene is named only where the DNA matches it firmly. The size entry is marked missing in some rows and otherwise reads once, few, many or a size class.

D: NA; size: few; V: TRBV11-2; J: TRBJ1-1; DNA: TGTGCCAGCAGCTTAGTAGAGTACACTGAAGCTTTCTTT; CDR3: CASSLVEYTEAFF
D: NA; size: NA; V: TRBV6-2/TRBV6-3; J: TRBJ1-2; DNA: TGTGCCAGCAGCCCAGCCCTGGCTAACTATGGCTACACCTTC; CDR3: CASSPALANYGYTF
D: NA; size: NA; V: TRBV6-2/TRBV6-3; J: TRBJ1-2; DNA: TGTGCCAGCAGTTCCCGCTATGGCTACACCTTC; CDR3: CASSSRYGYTF
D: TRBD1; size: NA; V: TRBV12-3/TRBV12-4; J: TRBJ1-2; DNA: TGTGCCAGCAGTTGGGGGGACAGGGGGAACTATGGCTACACCTTC; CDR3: CASSWGDRGNYGYTF
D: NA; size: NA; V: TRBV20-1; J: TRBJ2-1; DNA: TGCAGTGCTACCTCGTTGGGGGCCGGACGGGGTGAGCAGTTCTTC; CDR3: CSATSLGAGRGEQFF
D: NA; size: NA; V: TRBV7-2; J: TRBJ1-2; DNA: TGTGCCAGCAGCTTAAGCCCCGGAGGGAACTATGGCTACACCTTC; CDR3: CASSLSPGGNYGYTF
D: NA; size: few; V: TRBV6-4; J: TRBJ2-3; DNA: TGTGCCAGCAGTGAAAAGGGCACAGATACGCAGTATTTT; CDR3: CASSEKGTDTQYF
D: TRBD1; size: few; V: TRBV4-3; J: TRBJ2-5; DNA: TGCGCCAGCAGCCAAGAAATCGGACAGGGAAGGACCCAGTACTTC; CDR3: CASSQEIGQGRTQYF
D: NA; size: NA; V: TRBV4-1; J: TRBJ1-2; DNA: TGCGCCAGCAGCCAAAAGGCAGAGAAGCCTAACTATGGCTACACCTTC; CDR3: CASSQKAEKPNYGYTF
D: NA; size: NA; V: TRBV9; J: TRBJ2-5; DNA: TGTGCCAGCGGCGGTTTCGGAGGGGAGACCCAGTACTTC; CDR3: CASGGFGGETQYF
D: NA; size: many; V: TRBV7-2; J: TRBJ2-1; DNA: TGTGCCAGCAGCACCGATTGGAGCTCCTACAATGAGCAGTTCTTC; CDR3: CASSTDWSSYNEQFF
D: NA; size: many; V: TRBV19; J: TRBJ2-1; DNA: TGTGCCAGTAGACGGGCCGATGAGCAGTTCTTC; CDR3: CASRRADEQFF
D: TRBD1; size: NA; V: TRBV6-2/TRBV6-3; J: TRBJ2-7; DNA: TGTGCCAGCAGTTACACAGGGGACGAGCAGTACTTC; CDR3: CASSYTGDEQYF
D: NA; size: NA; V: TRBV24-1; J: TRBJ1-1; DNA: TGTGCCACCAGTGATCTACAGGGAGGCGCTGAAGCTTTCTTT; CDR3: CATSDLQGGAEAFF
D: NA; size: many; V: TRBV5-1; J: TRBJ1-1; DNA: TGCGCCAGCAGCTTGACAGGGCGAGACACTGAAGCTTTCTTT; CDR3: CASSLTGRDTEAFF
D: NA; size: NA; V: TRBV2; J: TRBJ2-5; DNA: TGTGCCAGCAGTGAAGCCCTAGGACGGCTAGTTGAGGAGACCCAGTACTTC; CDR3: CASSEALGRLVEETQYF
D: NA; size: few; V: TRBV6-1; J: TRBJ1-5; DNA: TGTGCCAGCGGAGGGGTAGGGTATAGCAATCAGCCCCAGCATTTT; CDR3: CASGGVGYSNQPQHF
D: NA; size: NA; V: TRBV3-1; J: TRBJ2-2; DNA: TGTGCCTGCTCCCCATCATTGATCAAAGTAGAAATCGGGGAGCTGTTTTTT; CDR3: CACSPSLIKVEIGELFF
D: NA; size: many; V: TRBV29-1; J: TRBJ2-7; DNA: TGCAGCGACCTGACAGCCGCCTACGAGCAGTACTTC; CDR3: CSDLTAAYEQYF
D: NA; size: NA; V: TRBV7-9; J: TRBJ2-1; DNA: TGTGCCAGCAGCTTACAGGGTTTCAATGAGCAGTTCTTC; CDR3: CASSLQGFNEQFF
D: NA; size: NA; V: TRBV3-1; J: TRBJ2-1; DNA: TGTGCCAGCAGCCAAGCTTGGTGGGGGGAAGACAGGGTCGCTTACAATGAGCAGTTCTTC; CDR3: CASSQAWWGEDRVAYNEQFF
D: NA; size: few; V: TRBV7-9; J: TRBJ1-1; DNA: TGTGCCAGCAGCCCTGACGCCGACAGACCAAACACTGAAGCTTTCTTT; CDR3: CASSPDADRPNTEAFF
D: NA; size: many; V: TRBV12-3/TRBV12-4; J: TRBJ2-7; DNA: TGTGCCAGCAGTTTTTCTTTTGCCGGGGACGAGCAGTACTTC; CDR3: CASSFSFAGDEQYF
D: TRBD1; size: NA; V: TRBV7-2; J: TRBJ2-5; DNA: TGTGCCAGCAGCTTTCCCCCGGGACAGGAGGAAGAGACCCAGTACTTC; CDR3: CASSFPPGQEEETQYF
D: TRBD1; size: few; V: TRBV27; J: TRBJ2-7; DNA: TGTGCCAGCAGTTTAACATACAGGGGGCCCCACGAGCAGTACTTC; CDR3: CASSLTYRGPHEQYF
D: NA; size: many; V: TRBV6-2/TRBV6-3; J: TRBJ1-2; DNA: TGTGCCAGCCCCACCGAGGAGGGCTACACCTTC; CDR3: CASPTEEGYTF
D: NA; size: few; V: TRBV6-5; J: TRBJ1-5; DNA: TGTGCCAGCAGTTACTCTAGCAATCAGCCCCAGCATTTT; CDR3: CASSYSSNQPQHF
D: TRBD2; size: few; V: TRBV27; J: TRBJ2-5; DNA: TGTGCCAGCAGTTTAGCGGGGGGGCTTTTAGAGACCCAGTACTTC; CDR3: CASSLAGGLLETQYF
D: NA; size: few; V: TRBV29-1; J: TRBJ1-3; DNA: TGCAGCGTTGTAATAGAGGGAAACACCATATATTTT; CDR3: CSVVIEGNTIYF
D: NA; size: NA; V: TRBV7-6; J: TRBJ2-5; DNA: TGTGCCAGCAGCTTTTCGGGGACCCCCGTGGAGACCCAGTACTTC; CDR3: CASSFSGTPVETQYF
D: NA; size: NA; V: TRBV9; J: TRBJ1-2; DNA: TGTGCCAGCAGCCCCCGGATAGGGGTTGTAAACTATGGCTACACCTTC; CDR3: CASSPRIGVVNYGYTF
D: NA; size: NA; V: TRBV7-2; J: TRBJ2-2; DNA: TGTGCCAGCAGCTTAGTTCCTGCGGGCACCGGGGAGCTGTTTTTT; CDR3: CASSLVPAGTGELFF
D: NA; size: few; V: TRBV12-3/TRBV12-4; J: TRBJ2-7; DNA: TGTGCCAGCAGTTTTAATGAAGAGCAGTACTTC; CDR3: CASSFNEEQYF
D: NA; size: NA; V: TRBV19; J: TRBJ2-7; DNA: TGTGCCAGTAGTATAGTATTTGCCGCGGCCTACGAGCAGTACTTC; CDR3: CASSIVFAAAYEQYF
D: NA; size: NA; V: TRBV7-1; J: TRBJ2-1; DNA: TGTGCCAGCAGCCCCGGACACCTCTTCAATGAGCAGTTCTTC; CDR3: CASSPGHLFNEQFF
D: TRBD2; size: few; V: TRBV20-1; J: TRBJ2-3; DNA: TGCAGTGCTAGAGATCTAGCGGACACAGATACGCAGTATTTT; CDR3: CSARDLADTDTQYF
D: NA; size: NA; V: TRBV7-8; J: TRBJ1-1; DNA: TGTGCCAGCAGCTTAGAAGGGAATGAAGCTTTCTTT; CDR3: CASSLEGNEAFF
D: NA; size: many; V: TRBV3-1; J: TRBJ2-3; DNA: TGTGCCAGCAGCCAAATAGGGGGAAGCGAGAACACAGATACGCAGTATTTT; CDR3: CASSQIGGSENTDTQYF
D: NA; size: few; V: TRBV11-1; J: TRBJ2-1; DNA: TGTGCCAGCAGTCAAAGGTCCTACAATGAGCAGTTCTTC; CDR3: CASSQRSYNEQFF
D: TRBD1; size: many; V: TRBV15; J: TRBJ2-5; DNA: TGTGCCACCAGCAGTCAGACAGGGCGTGAAGAGACCCAGTACTTC; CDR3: CATSSQTGREETQYF
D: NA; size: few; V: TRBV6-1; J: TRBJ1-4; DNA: TGTGCCAGCAGTGACCAGGAGGGAACTAATGAAAAACTGTTTTTT; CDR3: CASSDQEGTNEKLFF
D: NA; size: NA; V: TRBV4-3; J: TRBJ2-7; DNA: TGCGCCAGCAGCCAACTCGGGACGGCTGGCGGCGAGCAGTACTTC; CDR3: CASSQLGTAGGEQYF